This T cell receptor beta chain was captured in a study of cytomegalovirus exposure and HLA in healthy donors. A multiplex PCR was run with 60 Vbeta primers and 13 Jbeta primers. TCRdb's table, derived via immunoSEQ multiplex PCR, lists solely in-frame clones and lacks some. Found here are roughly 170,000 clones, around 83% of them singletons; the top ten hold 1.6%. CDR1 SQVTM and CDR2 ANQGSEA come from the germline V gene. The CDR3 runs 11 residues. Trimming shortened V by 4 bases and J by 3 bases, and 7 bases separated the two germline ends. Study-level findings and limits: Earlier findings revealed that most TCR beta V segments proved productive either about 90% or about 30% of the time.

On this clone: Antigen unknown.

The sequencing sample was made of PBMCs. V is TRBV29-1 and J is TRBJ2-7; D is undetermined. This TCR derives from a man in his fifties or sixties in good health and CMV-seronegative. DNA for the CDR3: TGCAGCGTTGTCTCCAGCTACGAGCAGTACTTC. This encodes CSVVSSYEQYF.